This T cell receptor beta chain was recorded in a study of response to subunit inactivated influenza vaccine. This clonotype was counted a few times. Each CDR3 protein gets one entry after TCRdb re-called the RT-PCR reads with MiXCR. The table lists roughly 570,000 distinct CDR3 sequences, 14% of them singletons. The CDR3 has 16 residues. Germline CDR1 DFQATT, CDR2 SNEGSKA (reference sequence). The ends lost 2 bases at V and 2 bases at J; junction bases unmatched: 6. The sequence came from a man aged 50 or older who received an inactivated influenza vaccine. The gene calls are TRBV20-1 and TRBJ2-3; TRBD2 agrees at 11 bases. Sequenced material: PBMCs from blood, taken roughly 12 days after vaccination. The CDR3 is CSARPGTSGDTDTQYF. CDR3 DNA sequence: TGCAGTGCTAGACCCGGGACTAGCGGAGACACAGATACGCAGTATTTT.